This paragraph reports one T cell receptor (beta chain). After removal of 5 bases from V and 1 base from J, the junction contained 3 bases not matched to a gene. Germline lookup yields CDR1 LNHDA and CDR2 SQIVND (reference sequence). The CDR3 loop spans 14 amino acids. Libraries were prepared by immunoSEQ multiplex PCR; TCRdb keeps only in-frame clonotypes and omits some of them. The profile shows about 88,000 clones, about 70% of them singletons. This sample is drawn from a study of blood T cell repertoires in COVID-19. Input material: peripheral blood. The rearrangement links TRBV19 to TRBJ2-7; 9 bases fit TRBD1. This clonotype originated in a woman aged 55-70 years in a cohort sampled during active or convalescent COVID-19. The CDR3 here is CASSWDRASYEQYF. The CDR3 DNA sequence: TGTGCCAGTAGTTGGGACAGGGCTTCCTACGAGCAGTACTTC.